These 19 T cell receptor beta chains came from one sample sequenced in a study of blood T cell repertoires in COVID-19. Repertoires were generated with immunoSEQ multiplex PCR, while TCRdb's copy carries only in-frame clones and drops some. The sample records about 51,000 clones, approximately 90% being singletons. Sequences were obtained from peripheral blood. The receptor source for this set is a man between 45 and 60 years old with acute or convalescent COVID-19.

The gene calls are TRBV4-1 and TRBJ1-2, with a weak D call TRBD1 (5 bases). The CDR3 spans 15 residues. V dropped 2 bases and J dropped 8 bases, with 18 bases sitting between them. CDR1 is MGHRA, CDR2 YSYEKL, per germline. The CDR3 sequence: CASSQPQGSIRGYTF. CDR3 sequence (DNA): TGCGCCAGCAGCCAACCCCAGGGCTCAATCAGGGGCTACACCTTC.

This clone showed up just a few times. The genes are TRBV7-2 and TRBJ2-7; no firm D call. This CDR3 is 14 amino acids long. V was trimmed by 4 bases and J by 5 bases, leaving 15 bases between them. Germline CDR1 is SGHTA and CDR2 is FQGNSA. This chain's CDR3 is CASSSRFPIDEQYF. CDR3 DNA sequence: TGTGCCAGCAGCTCCAGGTTCCCTATAGACGAGCAGTACTTC.

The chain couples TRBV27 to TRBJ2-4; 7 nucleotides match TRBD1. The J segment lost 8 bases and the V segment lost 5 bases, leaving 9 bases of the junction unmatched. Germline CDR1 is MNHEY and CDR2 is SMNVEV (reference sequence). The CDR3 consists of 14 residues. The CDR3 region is CASSLTGFWDIQYF. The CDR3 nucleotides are TGTGCCAGCAGTCTGACAGGGTTTTGGGACATTCAGTACTTC.

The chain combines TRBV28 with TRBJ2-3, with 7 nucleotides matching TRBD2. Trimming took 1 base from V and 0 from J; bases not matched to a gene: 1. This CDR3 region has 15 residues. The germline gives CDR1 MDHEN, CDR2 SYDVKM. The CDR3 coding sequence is TGTGCCAGCAGTTTATCCGGGGGGAGCACAGATACGCAGTATTTT. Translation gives CASSLSGGSTDTQYF. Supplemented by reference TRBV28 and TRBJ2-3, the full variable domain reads DVKVTQSSRYLVKRTGEKVFLECVQDMDHENMFWYRQDPGLGLRLIYFSYDVKMKEKGDIPEGYSVSREKKERFSLILESASTNQTSMYLCASSLSGGSTDTQYFGPGTRLTVL.

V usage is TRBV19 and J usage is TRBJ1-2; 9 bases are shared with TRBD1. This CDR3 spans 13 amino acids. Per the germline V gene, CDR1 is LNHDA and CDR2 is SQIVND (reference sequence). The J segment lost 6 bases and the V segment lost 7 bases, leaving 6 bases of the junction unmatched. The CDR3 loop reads CASMGDRVNGYTF. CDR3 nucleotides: TGTGCCAGTATGGGGGACAGGGTAAATGGCTACACCTTC.

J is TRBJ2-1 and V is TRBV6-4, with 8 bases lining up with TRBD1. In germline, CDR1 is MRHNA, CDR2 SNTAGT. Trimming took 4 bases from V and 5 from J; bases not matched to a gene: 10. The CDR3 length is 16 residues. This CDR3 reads CASSGTGRTLDNEQFF. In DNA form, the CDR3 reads TGTGCCAGCAGTGGGACAGGGAGGACTTTGGACAATGAGCAGTTCTTC.

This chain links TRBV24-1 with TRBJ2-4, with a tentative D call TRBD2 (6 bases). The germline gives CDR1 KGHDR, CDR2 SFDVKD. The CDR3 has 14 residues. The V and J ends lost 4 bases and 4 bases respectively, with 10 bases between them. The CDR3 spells CATSDSGVKNIQYF. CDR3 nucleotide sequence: TGTGCCACCAGTGACTCGGGGGTAAAAAACATTCAGTACTTC.

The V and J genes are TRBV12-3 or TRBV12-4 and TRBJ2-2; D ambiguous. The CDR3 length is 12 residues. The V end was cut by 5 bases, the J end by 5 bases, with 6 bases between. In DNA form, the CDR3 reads TGTGCCAGCAGTCTGACTACCGGGGAGCTGTTTTTT. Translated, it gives CASSLTTGELFF.

DNA of the CDR3: TGCGCCAGCAGCTTTCTCCGGGAAGCCAACACTGAAGCTTTCTTT. Protein sequence: CASSFLREANTEAFF. V and J are TRBV5-1 and TRBJ1-1; D call uncertain. Trimming stripped 2 bases from V and 2 bases from J, with 13 bases between. The CDR3 totals 15 residues. Germline CDR1 and CDR2: SGHRS and YFSETQ.

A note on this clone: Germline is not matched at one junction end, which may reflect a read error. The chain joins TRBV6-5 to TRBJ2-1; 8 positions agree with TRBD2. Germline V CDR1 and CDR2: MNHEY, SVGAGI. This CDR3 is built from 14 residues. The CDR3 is CASSPPTGLAVIVF. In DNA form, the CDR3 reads TGTGCCAGCAGCCCACCCACCGGACTAGCAGTCATCGTCTTC.

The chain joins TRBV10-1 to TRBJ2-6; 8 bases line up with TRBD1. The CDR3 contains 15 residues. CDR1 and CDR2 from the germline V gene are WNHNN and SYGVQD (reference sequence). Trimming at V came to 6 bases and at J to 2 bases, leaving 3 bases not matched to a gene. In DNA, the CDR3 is TGCGCCAGCAGCCCAGGGGGCGCTGGGGCCAACGTCCTGACTTTC. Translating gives CASSPGGAGANVLTF.

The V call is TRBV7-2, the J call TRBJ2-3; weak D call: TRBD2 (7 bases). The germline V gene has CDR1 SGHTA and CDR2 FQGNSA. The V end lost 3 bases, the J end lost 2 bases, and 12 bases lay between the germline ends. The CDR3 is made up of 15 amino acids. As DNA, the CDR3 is TGTGCCAGCAGCTTCGCGGGGGCCATCACAGATACGCAGTATTTT. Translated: CASSFAGAITDTQYF.

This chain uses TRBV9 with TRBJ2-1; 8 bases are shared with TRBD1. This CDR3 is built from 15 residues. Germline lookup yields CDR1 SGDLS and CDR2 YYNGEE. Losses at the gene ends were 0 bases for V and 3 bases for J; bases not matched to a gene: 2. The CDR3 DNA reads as TGTGCCAGCAGCGTAGCGGGACAGGACTACAATGAGCAGTTCTTC. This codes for CASSVAGQDYNEQFF.

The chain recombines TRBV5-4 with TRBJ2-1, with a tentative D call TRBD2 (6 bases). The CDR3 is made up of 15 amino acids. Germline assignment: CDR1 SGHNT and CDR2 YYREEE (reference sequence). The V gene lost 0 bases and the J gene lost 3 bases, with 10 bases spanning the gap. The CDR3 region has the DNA TGTGCCAGCAGCTTGGGCGGGGACTTCTACAATGAGCAGTTCTTC. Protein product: CASSLGGDFYNEQFF.

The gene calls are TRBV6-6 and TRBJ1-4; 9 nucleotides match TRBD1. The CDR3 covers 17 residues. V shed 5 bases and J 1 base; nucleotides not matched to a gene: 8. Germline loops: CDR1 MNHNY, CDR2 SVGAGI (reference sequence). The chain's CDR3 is CASSHRRQGVTNEKLFF. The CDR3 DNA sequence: TGTGCCAGCAGTCACCGGAGACAGGGGGTAACTAATGAAAAACTGTTTTTT.

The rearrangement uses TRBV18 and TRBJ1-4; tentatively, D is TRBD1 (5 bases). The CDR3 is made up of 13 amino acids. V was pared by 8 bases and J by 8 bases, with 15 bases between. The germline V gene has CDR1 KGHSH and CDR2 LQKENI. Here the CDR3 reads CASGTGGEEKLFF. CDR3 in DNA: TGTGCCAGCGGAACAGGTGGGGAAGAAAAACTGTTTTTT. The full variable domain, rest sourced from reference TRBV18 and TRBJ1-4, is NAGVMQNPRHLVRRRGQEARLRCSPMKGHSHVYWYRQLPEEGLKFMVYLQKENIIDESGMPKERFSAEFPKEGPSILRIQQVVRGDSAAYFCASGTGGEEKLFFGSGTQLSVL.

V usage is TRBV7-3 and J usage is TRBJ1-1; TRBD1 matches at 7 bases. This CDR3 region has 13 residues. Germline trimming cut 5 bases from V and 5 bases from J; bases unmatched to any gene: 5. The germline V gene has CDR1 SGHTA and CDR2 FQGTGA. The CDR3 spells CASSHTGETEAFF. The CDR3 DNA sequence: TGTGCCAGCAGCCATACAGGGGAAACTGAAGCTTTCTTT. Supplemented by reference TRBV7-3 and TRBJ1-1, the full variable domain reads GAGVSQTPSNKVTEKGKYVELRCDPISGHTALYWYRQSLGQGPEFLIYFQGTGAADDSGLPNDRFFAVRPEGSVSTLKIQRTERGDSAVYLCASSHTGETEAFFGQGTRLTVV.

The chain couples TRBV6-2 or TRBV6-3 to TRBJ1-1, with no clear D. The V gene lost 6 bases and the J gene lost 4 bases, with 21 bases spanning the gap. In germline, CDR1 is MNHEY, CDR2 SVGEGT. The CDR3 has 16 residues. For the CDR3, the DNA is TGTGCCAGCAGCCCTCCCGGCGGCTTGACGAGCACTGAAGCTTTCTTT. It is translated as CASSPPGGLTSTEAFF.

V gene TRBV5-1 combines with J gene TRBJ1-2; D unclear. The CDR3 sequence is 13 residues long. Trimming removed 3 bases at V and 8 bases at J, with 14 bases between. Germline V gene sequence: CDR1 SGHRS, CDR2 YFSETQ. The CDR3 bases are TGCGCCAGCAGCTCCCAGACGGAGTGGGGCTACACCTTC. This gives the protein CASSSQTEWGYTF.